This T cell receptor (beta chain) was recovered during a study of cytomegalovirus exposure and HLA in healthy donors (TCRdb year 2017). Context from the whole study: An earlier analysis of about 530 of the donors reported under 300 Gb of sequence data and 117 million unique TCR beta sequences obtained from around 190 million T cells. Roughly 300 gigabases of sequencing data and around 90 million unique TCR sequences made up an early release that covered 500 to 700 HLA-typed donors. The genetic ancestry cluster associated with self-reported Caucasian donors included approximately 85% of the 398 genotyped donors. The aim of the study was to test whether cataloging public T cell receptors could identify signatures of past pathogen exposure. The T cell repertoires of under 700 subjects were profiled by immunosequencing and related to cytomegalovirus serostatus. Besides the first cohort of 666 subjects, a separate validation cohort made up of roughly 120 different subjects was used. High-throughput TCR immunosequencing, statistical association of individual TCRs with disease status, and machine learning were combined to predict cytomegalovirus infection status. To study patterns of TCR occurrence, a later analysis re-analyzed previously published TCR beta repertoires from just over 650 donors and added high-resolution HLA genotyping. Rather than using new phenotypic data, the later analysis identified candidate immune exposures from TCR beta sequences and from how often those sequences occurred across donors. An earlier analysis of 500 to 650 of the donors applied high-throughput TCR beta sequencing to assess whether each TCR beta V gene segment acted as functional or pseudogenic. Donor age, sex, ethnicity and CMV serostatus were compiled alongside the repertoire data. In a later genetic analysis, genome-wide SNP genotypes for about 55% of the roughly 700 donors were used, and that subset was treated as a discovery cohort. Every repertoire in the discovery cohort had been generated on one and the same sequencing platform. Class I and class II HLA loci were covered by the typing at four-digit resolution. Typing coverage differed by locus: A, B, C, DRB1 and DQB1 were typed in roughly 629-630 donors, DQA1 in about 550, DPA1 in nearly 610, and DPB1 in roughly 470. Four or five DR-DQ haplotypes were handled as single units for association and clustering because linkage in the cohort was strong. On average, approximately 250,000 unique TCR beta nucleotide sequences were sequenced per donor among 398 genotyped donors of the cohort, with roughly 18% of those sequences being non-productive.

The CDR3 covers 12 residues, taking in both the cysteine and the phenylalanine. Of the read, only the CDR3 DNA is kept; its 36 bases are in frame from base 1. CDR1 and CDR2 (SGHNT, YENEEA) derive from the germline V gene. Trimming removed 1 base from V and 9 bases from J, leaving 7 bases between the germline ends. The library was produced with the immunoSEQ multiplex PCR assay. A mixture of 60 forward primers for TCR Vbeta segments and 13 reverse primers for TCR Jbeta segments was used in the multiplex PCR. The CDR3 region of rearranged TCR beta genes was amplified from genomic DNA with a multiplex PCR assay. The amplified TCR beta libraries were sequenced on the Illumina HiSeq System as 87-base-pair reads. The original pipeline was this. In a later analysis, some 80 million unique TCR beta chains were counted across the roughly 610 repertoires, and approximately 11 million of these chains were shared by at least two donors. Raw reads were error-corrected and collapsed into unique sequences by a nearest-neighbor algorithm in which closely related sequences were merged to remove PCR and sequencing errors. CDR3 sequences were aligned to IMGT reference sequences to assign V, D and J gene segments. For a sequence to be retained, a match of at least six nucleotides to both a V gene segment and a J gene segment was required. Rearrangements were called productive when the CDR3 lacked stop codons and stayed in frame with V and J; all others were non-productive. Following IMGT convention, CDR3 was defined as the stretch from the second conserved V-encoded cysteine up to the conserved J-encoded phenylalanine. The earlier analysis of 550 to 650 of the donors excluded any sequence lacking an unambiguous match to a single V gene segment. An earlier analysis of 587 of the donors called V segments functional above 56.7% productive rearrangements and segregating when the between-donor standard deviation exceeded 5%. To diagnose cytomegalovirus status from the catalog of TCR beta chain sequences, a statistical classification framework was built. A later analysis assigned V and J genes by comparing TCR nucleotide sequences with IMGT/GENE-DB human TR gene sequences. A later analysis assigned CDR3 sequences and most-parsimonious VDJ recombination scenarios with the TCRdist pipeline. In a later analysis, each TCR beta chain was defined by its CDR3 amino acid sequence together with its V-gene family, and reads lacking a unique V-gene family were excluded. As a way to deal with suspected cross-contamination and a sequencing artifact, a later analysis dropped hundreds of nucleotide sequences that were highly shared and had low generation probability. A later analysis calculated a clonal expansion index for each public chain from normalized within-repertoire ranks of inferred template counts. In a later analysis, generation probabilities were computed using a VDJ recombination model fitted to out-of-frame rearrangements, and the results were checked against IGoR. Hypergeometric tests were used in a later analysis to score TCR-TCR, TCR-HLA and TCR-CMV co-occurrence, with a repertoire-size bias correction applied to the TCR pairs. To estimate false discovery rates, a later analysis permuted the HLA or CMV assignments 20 times. A later analysis grouped co-occurring TCRs with DBSCAN, adding TCRdist sequence similarity when clustering within HLA-allele-positive subsets. Repertoires with fewer than 30,000 or more than 120,000 public chains were left out of co-occurrence clustering, as were about 5 repertoires with anomalous nucleotide sharing. The clones in this table, taken by TCRdb from immuneACCESS, are in-frame only. Not every clone is retained; where verified, under half of the shortfall comes from an unresolved V gene, and the cause of the rest is unknown. V and J calls and clone size are copied from that table; D and trimming were computed from the DNA. Recorded for this sample are under 150,000 clones; approximately 78% of them occurred a single time. Just over 8% of the sample rests with the top ten.

Overall results and qualifications from the work: A later genetic analysis reported fewer N-insertions in productive TCRs among donors in an Asian-associated ancestry cluster than the approximately 700-donor mean. A later analysis associated roughly 17,000 TCR beta sequences with specific HLA alleles at a false discovery rate of 0.05. Immune exposure information for the cohort was limited to CMV serostatus. The 87-base-pair reads could not distinguish some IMGT-functional V segments, including TRBV6-2 and TRBV6-3, so those segments were excluded. The earlier analysis of a few hundred of the donors excluded 15 to 20 rarely observed V segments, including chromosome 9 orphons, because counts were too low. Assigning TCR associations to individual alleles was difficult when HLA alleles, especially DR and DQ, strongly co-occurred. In a later analysis, several top co-occurrence clusters were reported to appear linked to parvovirus B19, influenza, CMV and Epstein-Barr virus. Presence/absence analyses assumed roughly uniform sequencing depth across donors, an assumption that may not hold. Cytomegalovirus status was reported to be diagnosed by the classifier with high specificity and sensitivity in both the original and validation cohorts. A further reported finding was that TCR beta sequences accurately predicted the HLA-A and HLA-B alleles for most subjects in the first cohort. The authors suggested that the approach could potentially be extended to other disease states and immunological phenotypes. Across donors, most TCR sequences were observed very rarely, whereas some public TCRs were present in many individuals. Compared with equally common non-associated chains, HLA-associated TCR beta chains in a later analysis were more clonally expanded and had lower generation probabilities. An association between a missense DCLRE1C variant and V-gene and J-gene trimming of TCR beta chains was found in a later genetic analysis and replicated in an independent cohort. In vitro tests confirmed that a few of the cytomegalovirus-associated TCR beta chains recognize cytomegalovirus antigens. In a later analysis, most CMV-associated TCR beta chains were found to appear HLA-restricted, with HLA associations seemingly driven largely by CMV exposure. A group of highly shared sequence variants was considered likely to be a technical artifact of the sequencing pipeline. In an earlier analysis of around 600 of the donors, most TCR beta V segments were observed in productive rearrangements about 90% or about 30% of the time, broadly matching IMGT annotations. A total of fewer than 200 TCR beta chains were listed by the study as associated with cytomegalovirus. Correlated functional status among segregating V segments might be attributable to linkage disequilibrium, but an unknown experimental factor could not be ruled out. A later analysis found that TCR association rates varied across HLA loci, with DRB1 alleles showing the most associated TCRs and HLA-C alleles the fewest. The cohort was sequenced for TCR beta chains only, and without alpha or paired-chain data the features that could be detected were limited. HLA typing was unavailable for some donors at each locus, so association tests used only the typed subset.

The cohort was made up of about 670 healthy bone marrow donors. At the time of sampling, every cohort member was nominally healthy, though immune exposures that went unrecorded were likely present. The donor was CMV seropositive and belonged to the group of more than 250 seropositive cohort members. A peripheral blood sample was collected from each donor, and TCR beta sequencing was performed on peripheral blood mononuclear cells. The Qiagen DNeasy Blood Extraction Kit was used to extract genomic DNA from the blood cell samples. Worth noting for this clone: It has no known antigen specificity. No much larger clonotype is one base removed from it; base qualities were not supplied.

The receptor was derived from a woman aged 45-60 years in good health and CMV-seropositive. The rearrangement joined TRBV11-3 to TRBJ2-1; the D gene is perhaps TRBD2, from 5 matching bases. Sequences were obtained from PBMCs. The DNA sequence is as follows: TGTGCCAGCAGCTTAGGCGAGGGTGAGCAGTTCTTC. Translated, this is CASSLGEGEQFF.